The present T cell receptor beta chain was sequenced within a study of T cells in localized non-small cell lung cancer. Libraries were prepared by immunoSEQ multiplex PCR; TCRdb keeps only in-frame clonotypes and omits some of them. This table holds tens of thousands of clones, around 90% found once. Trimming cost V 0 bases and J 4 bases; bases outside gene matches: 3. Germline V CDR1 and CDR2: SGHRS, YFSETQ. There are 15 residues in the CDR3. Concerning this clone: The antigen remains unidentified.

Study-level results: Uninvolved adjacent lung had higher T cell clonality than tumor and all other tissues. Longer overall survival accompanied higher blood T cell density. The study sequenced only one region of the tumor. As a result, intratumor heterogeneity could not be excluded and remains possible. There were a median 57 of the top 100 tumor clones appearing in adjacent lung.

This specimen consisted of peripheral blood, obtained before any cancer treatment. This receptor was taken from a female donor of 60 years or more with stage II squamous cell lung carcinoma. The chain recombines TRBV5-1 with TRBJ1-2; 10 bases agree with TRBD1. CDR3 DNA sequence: TGCGCCAGCAGCTTGGTGGGACAGGGGACCTATGGCTACACCTTC. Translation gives CASSLVGQGTYGYTF.